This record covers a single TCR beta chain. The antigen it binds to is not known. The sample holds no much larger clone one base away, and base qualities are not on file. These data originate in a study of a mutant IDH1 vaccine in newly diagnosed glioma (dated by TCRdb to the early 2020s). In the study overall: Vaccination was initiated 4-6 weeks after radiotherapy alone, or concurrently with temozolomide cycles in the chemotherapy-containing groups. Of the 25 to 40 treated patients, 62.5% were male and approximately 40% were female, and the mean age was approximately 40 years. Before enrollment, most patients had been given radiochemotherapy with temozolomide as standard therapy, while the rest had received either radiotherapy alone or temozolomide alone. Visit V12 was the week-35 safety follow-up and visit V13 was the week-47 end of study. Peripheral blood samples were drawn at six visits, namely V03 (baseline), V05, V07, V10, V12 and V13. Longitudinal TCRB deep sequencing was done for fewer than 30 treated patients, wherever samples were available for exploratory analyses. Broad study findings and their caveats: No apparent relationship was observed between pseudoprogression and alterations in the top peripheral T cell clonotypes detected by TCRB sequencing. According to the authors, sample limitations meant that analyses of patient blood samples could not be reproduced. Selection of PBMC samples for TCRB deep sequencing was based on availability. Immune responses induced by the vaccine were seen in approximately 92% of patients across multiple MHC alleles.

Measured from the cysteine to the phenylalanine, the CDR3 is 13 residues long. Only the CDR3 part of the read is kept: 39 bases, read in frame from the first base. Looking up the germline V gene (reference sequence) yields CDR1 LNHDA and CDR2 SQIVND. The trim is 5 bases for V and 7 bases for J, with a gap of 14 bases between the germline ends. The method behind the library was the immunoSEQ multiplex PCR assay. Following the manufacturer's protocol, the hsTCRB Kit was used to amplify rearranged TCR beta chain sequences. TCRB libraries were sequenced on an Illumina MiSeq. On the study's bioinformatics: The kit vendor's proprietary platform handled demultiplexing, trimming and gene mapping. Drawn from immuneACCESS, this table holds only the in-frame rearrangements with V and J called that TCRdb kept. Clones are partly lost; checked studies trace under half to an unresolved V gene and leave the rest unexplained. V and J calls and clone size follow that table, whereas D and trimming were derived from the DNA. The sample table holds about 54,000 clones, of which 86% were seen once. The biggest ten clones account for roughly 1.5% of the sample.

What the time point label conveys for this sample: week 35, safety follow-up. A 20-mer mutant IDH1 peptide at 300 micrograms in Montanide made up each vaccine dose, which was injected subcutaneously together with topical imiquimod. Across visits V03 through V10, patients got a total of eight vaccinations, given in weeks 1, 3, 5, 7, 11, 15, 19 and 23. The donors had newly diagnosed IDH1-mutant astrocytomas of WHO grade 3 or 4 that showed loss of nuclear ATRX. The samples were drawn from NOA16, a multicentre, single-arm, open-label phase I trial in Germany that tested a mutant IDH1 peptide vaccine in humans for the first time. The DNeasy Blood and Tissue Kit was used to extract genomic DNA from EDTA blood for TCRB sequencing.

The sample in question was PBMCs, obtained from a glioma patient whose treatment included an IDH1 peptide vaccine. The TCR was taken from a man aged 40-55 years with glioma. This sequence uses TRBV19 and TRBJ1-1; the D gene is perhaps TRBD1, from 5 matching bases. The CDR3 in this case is CASSDQGRNEAFF. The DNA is TGTGCCAGTAGTGATCAGGGACGCAATGAAGCTTTCTTT.